A single sample is the source of the 32 T cell receptor beta chains below, sequenced in a study of response to subunit inactivated influenza vaccine. TCRdb reprocessed the RT-PCR reads via MiXCR and lists one record per CDR3 protein. Counted here are under 950,000 distinct CDR3 sequences, around 21% occurring once; the ten biggest clones make up about 9.4%. The input for sequencing was PBMCs from blood, taken more than 4 days after vaccination. Every receptor here comes from a man between 45 and 60 years old who received an inactivated influenza vaccine.

This clonotype was observed a handful of times. V gene TRBV7-2 combines with J gene TRBJ2-2; 10 nucleotides agree with TRBD1. The germline V gene has CDR1 SGHTA and CDR2 FQGNSA. This CDR3 comprises 14 residues. V shed 5 bases and J 7 bases; nucleotides not matched to a gene: 4. Here the CDR3 reads CASSPWTGGGELFF. CDR3 sequence (DNA): TGTGCCAGCAGCCCTTGGACAGGGGGCGGGGAGCTGTTTTTT.

This sequence joins TRBV7-2 and TRBJ1-4; TRBD1 is a possible D gene (5 bases). V lost 5 bases to trimming and J lost 4 bases, with 11 bases between them. Germline V gives CDR1 SGHTA, CDR2 FQGNSA. This CDR3 is built from 14 residues. The CDR3 DNA reads as TGTGCCAGCAGCGCCGGGGGGATTAATGAAAAACTGTTTTTT. This codes for CASSAGGINEKLFF. Full variable domain (outside the CDR3, taken from reference TRBV7-2 and TRBJ1-4): GAGVSQSPSNKVTEKGKDVELRCDPISGHTALYWYRQSLGQGLEFLIYFQGNSAPDKSGLPSDRFSAERTGGSVSTLTIQRTQQEDSAVYLCASSAGGINEKLFFGSGTQLSVL.

This clonotype was counted between two and nine times. The chain carries TRBV5-1 and TRBJ2-3; possible D gene TRBD1, 5 bases. Per the germline V gene, CDR1 is SGHRS and CDR2 is YFSETQ. V was trimmed by 5 bases and J by 2 bases, leaving 15 bases between them. This CDR3 has 15 amino acids. CDR3 nucleotide sequence: TGCGCCAGCAGTCCCGACAGTCTTGACACAGATACGCAGTATTTT. Residues: CASSPDSLDTDTQYF.

The chain's CDR3 is CASSGTGQSTDTQYF. In DNA, the CDR3 is TGCGCCAGCAGCGGGACGGGGCAGAGCACAGATACGCAGTATTTT. This chain links TRBV5-1 with TRBJ2-3; D could derive from TRBD1 or TRBD2 (5 bases each). In germline, CDR1 is SGHRS, CDR2 YFSETQ. The CDR3 consists of 15 residues. Trimming shortened V by 4 bases and J by 0 bases, and 12 bases separated the two germline ends.

This clonotype was detected only a few times. This sequence joins TRBV15 and TRBJ2-1, with TRBD1 matching over 10 bases. The CDR3 consists of 17 residues. Germline CDR1 LNHNV, CDR2 YYDKDF (reference sequence). The V gene end was trimmed by 6 bases and the J gene end by 4 bases; junction bases not matched to a gene: 12. CDR3: CATSNAFGTGEYNEQFF. The DNA for the CDR3 is TGTGCCACCAGTAACGCGTTTGGGACAGGGGAATACAATGAGCAGTTCTTC.

The rearrangement links TRBV6-5 to TRBJ2-7, with 7 bases aligning to TRBD1. Germline trimming cut 2 bases from V and 6 bases from J; bases unmatched to any gene: 10. This CDR3 has 15 residues. CDR1 and CDR2 from the germline V gene are MNHEY and SVGAGI. The CDR3, as DNA: TGTGCCAGCAGTTACCTCCGACAGGGTGGTAGCGAGCAGTACTTC. Translating gives CASSYLRQGGSEQYF.

J is TRBJ2-7 and V is TRBV12-3 or TRBV12-4, with 8 bases fitting TRBD1. The CDR3 has 15 amino acids. V lost 6 bases to trimming and J lost 1 base; unmatched junction nucleotides: 8. CDR3 in DNA: TGTGCCAGCAGCCGTCACAGGGGGGTATCCTACGAGCAGTACTTC. It specifies CASSRHRGVSYEQYF.

The chain employs TRBV20-1 and TRBJ2-7; 9 bases line up with TRBD1. The CDR3 sequence is 18 residues long. Germline trimming cut 5 bases from V and 6 bases from J; bases unmatched to any gene: 23. Germline V gene data show CDR1 as DFQATT and CDR2 as SNEGSKA (reference sequence). The CDR3 reads CSASRGTGSNGPPSEQYF. The CDR3 coding sequence is TGCAGTGCTTCGAGGGGGACAGGGAGCAATGGACCGCCCAGCGAGCAGTACTTC.

V is TRBV7-2 and J is TRBJ2-1, with 7 bases that match TRBD2. The CDR3 contains 15 residues. V gave up 4 bases and J gave up 5 bases; unmatched junction bases: 8. The germline V gene encodes CDR1 SGHTA and CDR2 FQGNSA. The CDR3 here is CASSSTGLPNNEQFF. The CDR3 region has the DNA TGTGCCAGCAGCTCAACGGGACTACCTAACAATGAGCAGTTCTTC.

This clonotype was picked up one time. V and J are TRBV5-4 and TRBJ1-2, with a weak D call TRBD1 (5 bases). The CDR3 extends over 15 amino acids. Germline lookup yields CDR1 SGHNT and CDR2 YYREEE (reference sequence). With 2 bases removed from V and 0 bases from J, the gap between germline ends came to 11 bases. In DNA form, the CDR3 reads TGTGCCAGCAGCTTTATCGGGGCGGCTAACTATGGCTACACCTTC. Protein: CASSFIGAANYGYTF.

This clonotype came up many times. The genes are TRBV18 and TRBJ1-1; D uncertain. Germline CDR1 KGHSH, CDR2 LQKENI. The CDR3 has 12 residues. With 1 base removed from V and 8 bases from J, the gap between germline ends came to 8 bases. CDR3 sequence reads: CASSPRRAEAFF. The CDR3 nucleotides read TGTGCCAGCTCACCACGGCGGGCAGAAGCTTTCTTT.

The chain employs TRBV13 and TRBJ1-4; D perhaps matches TRBD1 (6 bases). Germline V lookup: CDR1 PRHDT, CDR2 FYEKMQ (reference sequence). The ends were cut back, 2 bases at V and 7 bases at J, with 14 bases in the middle. This CDR3 has 15 amino acids. The CDR3 here is CASSLSRGLVEKLFF. CDR3 sequence (DNA): TGTGCCAGCAGCTTAAGCCGGGGGCTGGTTGAAAAACTGTTTTTT.

This clonotype was seen only a few times. V and J are TRBV7-2 and TRBJ2-7; the D is unclear. Looked up from germline, CDR1 is SGHTA and CDR2 is FQGNSA. V gave up 4 bases and J gave up 2 bases, with 6 bases separating them. The CDR3 sequence is 12 residues long. CDR3 amino acids: CASSSAPYEQYF. In nucleotides, the CDR3 is TGTGCCAGCAGCTCCGCCCCCTACGAGCAGTACTTC.

The chain couples TRBV16 to TRBJ2-1; weak D call: TRBD1 (6 bases). The CDR3 consists of 15 residues. CDR1 KGHSY and CDR2 FQNENV come from the germline V gene. V was cut by 2 bases and J by 3 bases, with 11 bases left in between. This CDR3 is CASSQPHRDYNEQFF. The CDR3 nucleotides are TGTGCCAGCAGCCAACCCCACAGGGACTACAATGAGCAGTTCTTC. Filled out from reference TRBV16 and TRBJ2-1, the complete variable domain reads GEEVAQTPKHLVRGEGQKAKLYCAPIKGHSYVFWYQQVLKNEFKFLISFQNENVFDETGMPKERFSAKCLPNSPCSLEIQATKLEDSAVYFCASSQPHRDYNEQFFGPGTRLTVL.

V usage is TRBV30 and J usage is TRBJ1-2; D is ambiguous. V shed 5 bases and J shed 4 bases, with 8 bases lying between them. Germline loops: CDR1 GTSNPN, CDR2 SVGIG (reference sequence). CDR3 length: 11 residues. The CDR3 protein is CAWATSYGYTF. In nucleotides, the CDR3 is TGTGCCTGGGCGACCTCCTATGGCTACACCTTC.

This clonotype has just a few counts. The chain employs TRBV6-5 and TRBJ1-5; TRBD1 might be the D (5 bases). The CDR3 is 16 residues long. Trimming cost V 0 bases and J 1 base, with 10 bases left between them. Germline CDR1 MNHEY, CDR2 SVGAGI. CDR3 in DNA: TGTGCCAGCAGTTACTCAGGGGTTGGGAGCAATCAGCCCCAGCATTTT. Translation gives CASSYSGVGSNQPQHF.

The rearrangement links TRBV5-5 to TRBJ2-2; 7 nucleotides agree with TRBD2. The CDR3 has 17 residues. The V and J ends lost 3 bases and 0 bases, in that order; junction bases with no gene match: 8. From germline, CDR1 is SGHKS and CDR2 YYEKEE (reference sequence). CDR3 bases: TGTGCCAGCAGCTACCAGCTAGCGGCTACGAACACCGGGGAGCTGTTTTTT. Its translation: CASSYQLAATNTGELFF.

The chain is built from TRBV12-3 or TRBV12-4 and TRBJ2-7, with no clear D. V was shortened by 7 bases and J by 1 base, with 8 bases between the two germline ends. This CDR3 is 12 amino acids long. The CDR3 coding sequence is TGTGCCAGCATCGGCAGTTCCTACGAGCAGTACTTC. Translation gives CASIGSSYEQYF.

The chain couples TRBV28 to TRBJ1-1, with D unclear. The CDR3 totals 13 residues. Germline V lookup: CDR1 MDHEN, CDR2 SYDVKM. V shed 7 bases and J shed 3 bases, with 12 bases lying between them. The CDR3 DNA sequence: TGTGCCAGCATCAGTCCGGGGTACACTGAAGCTTTCTTT. Protein: CASISPGYTEAFF.

The chain recombines TRBV4-2 with TRBJ2-3; D is uncertain. CDR1 and CDR2 (germline): LGHNA, YNFKEQ. V dropped 3 bases and J dropped 2 bases, with 15 bases sitting between them. The CDR3 loop spans 16 amino acids. The CDR3 sequence is CASSQVMSHPTDTQYF. CDR3 DNA sequence: TGTGCCAGCAGCCAGGTGATGAGTCACCCCACAGATACGCAGTATTTT.

This clonotype has at least ten counts. The chain carries TRBV7-2 and TRBJ1-5; D is undetermined. Germline-derived CDR1 and CDR2 are SGHTA and FQGNSA. The CDR3 loop spans 16 amino acids. Trimming cost V 1 base and J 3 bases, with 13 bases left between them. The CDR3 is CASSLVGSILNQPQHF. The CDR3 nucleotides are TGTGCCAGCAGCTTAGTAGGCTCTATACTCAATCAGCCCCAGCATTTT. The whole variable domain, remainder taken from reference TRBV7-2 and TRBJ1-5, is GAGVSQSPSNKVTEKGKDVELRCDPISGHTALYWYRQSLGQGLEFLIYFQGNSAPDKSGLPSDRFSAERTGGSVSTLTIQRTQQEDSAVYLCASSLVGSILNQPQHFGDGTRLSIL.

This clonotype appeared a few times. The J gene is TRBJ2-7, the V gene TRBV5-1; the match to TRBD1 covers 9 bases. Looked up from germline, CDR1 is SGHRS and CDR2 is YFSETQ. The CDR3 runs 14 residues. Trimming at V came to 6 bases and at J to 3 bases, leaving 7 bases not matched to a gene. The CDR3 reads CASKSGQGFYEQYF. The CDR3 DNA reads TGCGCCAGCAAAAGTGGACAGGGGTTCTACGAGCAGTACTTC.

The chain recombines TRBV5-5 with TRBJ2-3; D remains ambiguous. The CDR3 length is 13 residues. CDR1 and CDR2 from the germline V gene are SGHKS and YYEKEE (reference sequence). Trimming left V 3 bases short and J 6 bases short, with 11 bases between. The CDR3 sequence is CASSWTPGDTQYF. The DNA for the CDR3 is TGTGCCAGCAGCTGGACCCCCGGGGATACGCAGTATTTT.

This clonotype occurred many times. The CDR3 DNA sequence: TGTGCCAGCAGTGTTTTGGGCGGGAGTGGCTCCGGGGAGCTGTTTTTT. As protein: CASSVLGGSGSGELFF. The J gene is TRBJ2-2, the V gene TRBV2; 7 nucleotides match TRBD2. J gave up 6 bases and V 4 bases, and 11 bases lay outside the gene matches. The CDR3 has 16 residues. The V gene's germline CDR1 is SNHLY and CDR2 FYNNEI.

This clonotype was found a few times. The V and J genes are TRBV5-1 and TRBJ2-1, with 7 bases aligning to TRBD2. CDR1 SGHRS and CDR2 YFSETQ come from the germline V gene. V trimming: 2 bases; J trimming: 4 bases; junction bases outside the gene matches: 9. CDR3 length: 16 amino acids. In nucleotides, the CDR3 is TGCGCCAGCAGCTTAGACGCGGGAGTAGGATACAATGAGCAGTTCTTC. Translating it yields CASSLDAGVGYNEQFF.

The rearrangement links TRBV20-1 to TRBJ2-1; no clear D gene. The V and J ends lost 0 bases and 6 bases respectively, with 12 bases between them. The V gene's germline CDR1 is DFQATT and CDR2 SNEGSKA (reference sequence). The CDR3 loop spans 14 amino acids. In DNA, the CDR3 is TGCAGTGCTAGAGATCCGGACGGCTCCAATGAGCAGTTCTTC. Translation gives CSARDPDGSNEQFF.

This clonotype was counted between two and nine times. CDR3 DNA: TGCGCCAGCAGCCCCCAACAGGGTTTTAATTCACCCCTCCACTTT. This translates into CASSPQQGFNSPLHF. This chain joins TRBV4-3 and TRBJ1-6; the D gene is possibly TRBD1 (6 bases). This CDR3 region has 15 residues. V was clipped by 4 bases and J by 6 bases, with 13 bases between them. Germline assignment: CDR1 LGHNA and CDR2 YSLEER.

The chain combines TRBV12-3 or TRBV12-4 with TRBJ2-1, with 7 bases lining up with TRBD1. After removal of 3 bases from V and 1 base from J, the junction contained 3 bases not matched to a gene. The CDR3 spans 15 residues. The CDR3 here is CASSFLGQSYNEQFF. Written as DNA, the CDR3 is TGTGCCAGCAGTTTTCTGGGACAGTCCTACAATGAGCAGTTCTTC.

This clonotype was recorded a few times. Here the CDR3 reads CATSRDQLAGGYEQYF. Written as DNA, the CDR3 is TGTGCCACCAGCAGAGATCAGCTAGCGGGTGGGTACGAGCAGTACTTC. V is TRBV15 and J is TRBJ2-7; 8 nucleotides agree with TRBD2. The CDR3 runs to 16 residues. Germline CDR1 LNHNV, CDR2 YYDKDF (reference sequence). The trim removed 0 bases at V and 4 bases at J, leaving 8 bases unmatched. Drawing the rest from reference TRBV15 and TRBJ2-7, the complete variable domain is DAMVIQNPRYQVTQFGKPVTLSCSQTLNHNVMYWYQQKSSQAPKLLFHYYDKDFNNEADTPDNFQSRRPNTSFCFLDIRSPGLGDTAMYLCATSRDQLAGGYEQYFGPGTRLTVT.

This clonotype occurred many times. V and J are TRBV20-1 and TRBJ2-3; no definite D call. V was trimmed by 3 bases and J by 0 bases, leaving 10 bases between them. The CDR3 is 14 amino acids. Germline V gene data show CDR1 as DFQATT and CDR2 as SNEGSKA (reference sequence). CDR3 residues: CSARSPSSTDTQYF. CDR3 sequence (DNA): TGCAGTGCTAGGAGCCCGTCTAGCACAGATACGCAGTATTTT.

The chain has TRBV4-2 and TRBJ2-5; the D is unclear. Trimming stripped 1 base from V and 1 base from J, with 7 bases between. The CDR3 extends over 14 amino acids. Germline V gene sequence: CDR1 LGHNA, CDR2 YNFKEQ. CDR3 in DNA: TGTGCCAGCAGCCAAGCAGTGGTCCAAGAGACCCAGTACTTC. Its protein product is CASSQAVVQETQYF.

This clonotype was counted between two and nine times. The chain carries TRBV12-2 and TRBJ2-7; the D call TRBD2 from the table was never checked on the DNA. TRBV12-2 is a listed pseudogene. This CDR3 spans 17 amino acids. As DNA, the CDR3 is TGTGCAAGTCGCTTAGCGTTTAGCGGGACTAGCTCCTACGAGCAGTACTTC. It yields the protein CASRLAFSGTSSYEQYF.